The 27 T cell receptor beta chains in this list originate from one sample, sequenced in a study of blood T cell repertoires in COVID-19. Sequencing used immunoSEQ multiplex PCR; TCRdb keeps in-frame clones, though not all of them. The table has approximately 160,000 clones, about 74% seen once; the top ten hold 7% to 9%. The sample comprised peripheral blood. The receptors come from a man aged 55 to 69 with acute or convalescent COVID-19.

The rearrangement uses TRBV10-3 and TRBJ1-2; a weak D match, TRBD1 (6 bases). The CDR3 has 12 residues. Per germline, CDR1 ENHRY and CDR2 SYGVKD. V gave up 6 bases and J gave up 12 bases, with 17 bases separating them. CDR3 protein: CAISAEQGRNTF. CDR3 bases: TGTGCCATCAGCGCGGAACAGGGACGTAACACCTTC.

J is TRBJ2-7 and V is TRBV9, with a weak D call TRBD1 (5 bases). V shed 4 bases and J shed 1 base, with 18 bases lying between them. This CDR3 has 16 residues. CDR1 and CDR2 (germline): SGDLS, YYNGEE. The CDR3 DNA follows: TGTGCCAGCAGCCCCTCTGGAGCAGGGTCATCCTACGAGCAGTACTTC. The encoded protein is CASSPSGAGSSYEQYF.

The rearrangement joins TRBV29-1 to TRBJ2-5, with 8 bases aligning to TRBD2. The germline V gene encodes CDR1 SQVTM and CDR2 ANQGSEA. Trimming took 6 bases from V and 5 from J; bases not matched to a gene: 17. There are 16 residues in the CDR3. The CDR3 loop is CSVGRLRGGPGETQYF. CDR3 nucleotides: TGCAGCGTAGGTCGCCTACGGGGGGGCCCTGGGGAGACCCAGTACTTC.

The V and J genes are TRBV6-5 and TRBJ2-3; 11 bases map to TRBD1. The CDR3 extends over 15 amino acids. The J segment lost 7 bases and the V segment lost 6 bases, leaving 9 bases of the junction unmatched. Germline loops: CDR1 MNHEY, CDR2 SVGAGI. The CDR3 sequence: CASSLPGQGVNTQYF. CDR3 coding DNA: TGTGCCAGCAGCTTGCCGGGACAGGGGGTCAATACGCAGTATTTT.

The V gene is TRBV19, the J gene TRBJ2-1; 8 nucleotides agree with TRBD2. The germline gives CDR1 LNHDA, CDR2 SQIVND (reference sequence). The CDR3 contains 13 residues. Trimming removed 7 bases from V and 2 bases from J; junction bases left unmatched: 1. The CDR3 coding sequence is TGTGCCAGTATCGGGGGGGCCTACAATGAGCAGTTCTTC. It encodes CASIGGAYNEQFF.

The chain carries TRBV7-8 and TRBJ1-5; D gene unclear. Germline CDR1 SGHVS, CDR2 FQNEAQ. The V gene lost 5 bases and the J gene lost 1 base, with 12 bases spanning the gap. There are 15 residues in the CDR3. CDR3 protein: CASSAGAGSNQPQHF. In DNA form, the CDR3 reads TGTGCCAGCAGCGCAGGCGCGGGGAGCAATCAGCCCCAGCATTTT.

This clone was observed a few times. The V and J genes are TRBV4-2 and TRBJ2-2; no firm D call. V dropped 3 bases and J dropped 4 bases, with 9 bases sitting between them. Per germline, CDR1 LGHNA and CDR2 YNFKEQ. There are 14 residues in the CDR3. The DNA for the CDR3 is TGTGCCAGCAGCCAGCACGAAGCCACCGGGGAGCTGTTTTTT. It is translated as CASSQHEATGELFF.

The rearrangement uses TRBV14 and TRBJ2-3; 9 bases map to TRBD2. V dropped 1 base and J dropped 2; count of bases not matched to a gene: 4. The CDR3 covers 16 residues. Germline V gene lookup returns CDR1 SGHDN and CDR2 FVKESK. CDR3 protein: CASSQVAGEYTDTQYF. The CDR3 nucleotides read TGTGCCAGCAGCCAAGTAGCGGGGGAGTACACAGATACGCAGTATTTT.

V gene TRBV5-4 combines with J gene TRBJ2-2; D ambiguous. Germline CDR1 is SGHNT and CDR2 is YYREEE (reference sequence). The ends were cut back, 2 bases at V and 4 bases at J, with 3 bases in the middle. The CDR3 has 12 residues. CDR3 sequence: CASSFGTGELFF. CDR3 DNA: TGTGCCAGCAGCTTCGGCACCGGGGAGCTGTTTTTT.

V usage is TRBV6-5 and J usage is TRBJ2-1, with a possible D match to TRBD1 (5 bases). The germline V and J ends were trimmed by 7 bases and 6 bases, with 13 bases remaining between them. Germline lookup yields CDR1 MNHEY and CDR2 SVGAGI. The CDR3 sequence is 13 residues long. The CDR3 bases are TGTGCCAGCAATATAGTTAGGGGCAATGAGCAGTTCTTC. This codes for CASNIVRGNEQFF.

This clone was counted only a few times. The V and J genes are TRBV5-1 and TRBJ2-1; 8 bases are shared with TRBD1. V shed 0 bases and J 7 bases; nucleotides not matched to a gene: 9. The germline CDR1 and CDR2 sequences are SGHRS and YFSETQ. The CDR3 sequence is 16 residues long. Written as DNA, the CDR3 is TGCGCCAGCAGCTTGGCCGTTCAGGGGGCGAGGAATGAGCAGTTCTTC. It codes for CASSLAVQGARNEQFF.

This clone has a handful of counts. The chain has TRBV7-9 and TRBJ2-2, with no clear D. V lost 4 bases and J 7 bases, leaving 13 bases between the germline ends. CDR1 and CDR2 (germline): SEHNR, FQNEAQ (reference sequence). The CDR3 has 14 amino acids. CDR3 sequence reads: CASSSPLRHGELFF. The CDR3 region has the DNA TGTGCCAGCAGCTCACCCCTCAGGCACGGGGAGCTGTTTTTT.

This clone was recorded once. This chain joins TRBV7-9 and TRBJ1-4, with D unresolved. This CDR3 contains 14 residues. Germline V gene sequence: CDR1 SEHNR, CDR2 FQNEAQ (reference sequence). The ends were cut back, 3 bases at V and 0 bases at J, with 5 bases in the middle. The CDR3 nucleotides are TGTGCCAGCAGCTTTACGGCAACTAATGAAAAACTGTTTTTT. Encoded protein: CASSFTATNEKLFF.

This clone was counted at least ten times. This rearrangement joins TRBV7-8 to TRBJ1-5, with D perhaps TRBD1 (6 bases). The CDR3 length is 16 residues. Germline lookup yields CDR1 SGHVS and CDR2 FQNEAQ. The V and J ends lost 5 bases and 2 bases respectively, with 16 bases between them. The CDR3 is CASSRRGGLGNQPQHF. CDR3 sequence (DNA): TGTGCCAGCAGCCGGCGCGGGGGCTTGGGCAATCAGCCCCAGCATTTT.

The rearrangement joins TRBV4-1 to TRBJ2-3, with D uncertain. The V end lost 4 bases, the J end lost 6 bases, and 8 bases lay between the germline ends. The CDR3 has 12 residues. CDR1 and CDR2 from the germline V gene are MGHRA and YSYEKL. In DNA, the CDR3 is TGCGCCAGCAGCCCCCAGTTGGATACGCAGTATTTT. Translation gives CASSPQLDTQYF.

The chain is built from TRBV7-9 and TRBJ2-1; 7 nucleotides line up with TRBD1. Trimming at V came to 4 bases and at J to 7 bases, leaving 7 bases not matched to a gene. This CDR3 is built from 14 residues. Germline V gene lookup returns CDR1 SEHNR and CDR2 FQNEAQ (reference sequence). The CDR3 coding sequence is TGTGCCAGCAGCTCGATTGACAGGGAAAATGAGCAGTTCTTC. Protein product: CASSSIDRENEQFF.

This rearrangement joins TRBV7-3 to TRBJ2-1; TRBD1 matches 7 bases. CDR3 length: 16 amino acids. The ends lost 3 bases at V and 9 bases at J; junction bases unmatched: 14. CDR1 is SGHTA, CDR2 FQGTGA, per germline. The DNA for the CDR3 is TGTGCCAGCAGCTTTGGCTGGGGGCAGGGGGAAAGTGAGCAGTTCTTC. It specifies CASSFGWGQGESEQFF. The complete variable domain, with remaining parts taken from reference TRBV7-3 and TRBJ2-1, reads GAGVSQTPSNKVTEKGKYVELRCDPISGHTALYWYRQSLGQGPEFLIYFQGTGAADDSGLPNDRFFAVRPEGSVSTLKIQRTERGDSAVYLCASSFGWGQGESEQFFGPGTRLTVL.

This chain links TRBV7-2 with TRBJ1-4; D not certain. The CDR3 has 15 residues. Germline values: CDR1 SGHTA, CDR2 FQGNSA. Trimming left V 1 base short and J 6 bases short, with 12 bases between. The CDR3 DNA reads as TGTGCCAGCAGCTTAGACGGCAGGAGGGATGAAAAACTGTTTTTT. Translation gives CASSLDGRRDEKLFF.

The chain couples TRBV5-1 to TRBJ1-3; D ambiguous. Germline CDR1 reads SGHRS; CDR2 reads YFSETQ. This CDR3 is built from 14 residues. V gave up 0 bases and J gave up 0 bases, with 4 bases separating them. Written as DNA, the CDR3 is TGCGCCAGCAGCTTGGAAGCCTCTGGAAACACCATATATTTT. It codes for CASSLEASGNTIYF.

CDR3 coding DNA: TGTGCCAGTTCTTCGGTGGGACAGGTGTCCTACGAGCAGTACTTC. Its protein is CASSSVGQVSYEQYF. The chain has TRBV19 and TRBJ2-7; 8 bases agree with TRBD1. J lost 1 base, V lost 8 bases, and 10 bases had no gene match. The V gene's germline CDR1 is LNHDA and CDR2 SQIVND (reference sequence). This CDR3 is 15 amino acids long.

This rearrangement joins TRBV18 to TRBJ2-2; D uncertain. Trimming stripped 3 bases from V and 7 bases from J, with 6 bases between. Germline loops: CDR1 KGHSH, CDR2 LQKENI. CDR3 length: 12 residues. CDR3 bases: TGTGCCAGCTCACCTCCTATCGGGGAGCTGTTTTTT. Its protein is CASSPPIGELFF.

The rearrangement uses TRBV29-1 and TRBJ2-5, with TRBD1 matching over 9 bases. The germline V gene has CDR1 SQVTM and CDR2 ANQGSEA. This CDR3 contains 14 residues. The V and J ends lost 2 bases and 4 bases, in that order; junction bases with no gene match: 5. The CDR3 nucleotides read TGCAGCGTTGAACTAACAGGGGGCGGAGAGACCCAGTACTTC. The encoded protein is CSVELTGGGETQYF.

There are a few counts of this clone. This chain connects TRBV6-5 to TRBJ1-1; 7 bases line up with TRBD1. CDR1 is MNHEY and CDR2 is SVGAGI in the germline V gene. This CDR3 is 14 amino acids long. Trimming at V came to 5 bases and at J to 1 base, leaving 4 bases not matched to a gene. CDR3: CASSPTGANTEAFF. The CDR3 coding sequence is TGTGCCAGCAGTCCAACAGGGGCGAACACTGAAGCTTTCTTT.

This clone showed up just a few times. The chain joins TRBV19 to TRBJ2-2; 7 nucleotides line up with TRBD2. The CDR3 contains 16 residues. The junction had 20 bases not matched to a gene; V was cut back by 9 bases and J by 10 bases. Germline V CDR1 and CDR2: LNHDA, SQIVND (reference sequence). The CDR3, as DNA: TGTGCCAGCGCTACGTTGGGGAGGGGCCCCCGAGAGGAGCTGTTTTTT. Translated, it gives CASATLGRGPREELFF.

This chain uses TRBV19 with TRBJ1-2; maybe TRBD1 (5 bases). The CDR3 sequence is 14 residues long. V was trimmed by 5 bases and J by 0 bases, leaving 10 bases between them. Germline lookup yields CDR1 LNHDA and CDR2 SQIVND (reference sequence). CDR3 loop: CASSAGPTNYGYTF. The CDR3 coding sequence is TGTGCCAGTAGTGCGGGACCGACTAACTATGGCTACACCTTC.

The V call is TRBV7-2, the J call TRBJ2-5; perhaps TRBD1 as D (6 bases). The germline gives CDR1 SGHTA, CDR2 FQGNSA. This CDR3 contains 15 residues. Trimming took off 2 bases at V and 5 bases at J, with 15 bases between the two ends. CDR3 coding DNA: TGTGCCAGCAGCTTAATAGGGCAGGGGCGGGAGACCCAGTACTTC. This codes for CASSLIGQGRETQYF.

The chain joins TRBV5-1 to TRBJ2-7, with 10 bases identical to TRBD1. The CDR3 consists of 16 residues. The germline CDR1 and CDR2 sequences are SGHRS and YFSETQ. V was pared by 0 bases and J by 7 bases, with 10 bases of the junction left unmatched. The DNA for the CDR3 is TGCGCCAGCAGCTTGGTCTCAGGGACAGGGGTAGGAGAGCAGTACTTC. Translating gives CASSLVSGTGVGEQYF.